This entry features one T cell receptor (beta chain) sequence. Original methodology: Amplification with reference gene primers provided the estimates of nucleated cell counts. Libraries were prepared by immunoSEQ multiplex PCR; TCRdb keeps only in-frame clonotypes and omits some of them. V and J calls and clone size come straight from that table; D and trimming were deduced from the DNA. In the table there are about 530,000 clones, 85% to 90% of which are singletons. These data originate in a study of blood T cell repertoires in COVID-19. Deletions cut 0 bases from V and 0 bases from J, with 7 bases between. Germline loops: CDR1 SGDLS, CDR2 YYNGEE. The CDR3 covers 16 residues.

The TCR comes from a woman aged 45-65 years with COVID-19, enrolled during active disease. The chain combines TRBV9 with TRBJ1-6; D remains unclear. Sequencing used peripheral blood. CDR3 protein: CASSVEAVSYNSPLHF. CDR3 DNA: TGTGCCAGCAGCGTAGAGGCGGTCTCCTATAATTCACCCCTCCACTTT. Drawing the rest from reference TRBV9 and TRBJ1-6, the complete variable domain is DSGVTQTPKHLITATGQRVTLRCSPRSGDLSVYWYQQSLDQGLQFLIQYYNGEERAKGNILERFSAQQFPDLHSELNLSSLELGDSALYFCASSVEAVSYNSPLHFGNGTRLTVT.